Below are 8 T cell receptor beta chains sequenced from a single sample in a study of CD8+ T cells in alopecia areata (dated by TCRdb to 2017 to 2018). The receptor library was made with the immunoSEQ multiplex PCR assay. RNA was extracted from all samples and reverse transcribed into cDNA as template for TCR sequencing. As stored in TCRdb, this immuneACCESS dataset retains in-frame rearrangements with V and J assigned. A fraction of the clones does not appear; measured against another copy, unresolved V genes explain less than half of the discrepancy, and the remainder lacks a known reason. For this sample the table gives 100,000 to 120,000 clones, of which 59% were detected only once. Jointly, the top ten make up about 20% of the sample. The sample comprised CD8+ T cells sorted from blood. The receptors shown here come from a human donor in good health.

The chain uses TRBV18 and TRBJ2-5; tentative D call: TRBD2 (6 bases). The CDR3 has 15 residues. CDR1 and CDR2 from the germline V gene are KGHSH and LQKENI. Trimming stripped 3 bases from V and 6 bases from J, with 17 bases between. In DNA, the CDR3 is TGTGCCAGCTCACCCCGACTAGTTGGTCGCCAGACCCAGTACTTC. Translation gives CASSPRLVGRQTQYF.

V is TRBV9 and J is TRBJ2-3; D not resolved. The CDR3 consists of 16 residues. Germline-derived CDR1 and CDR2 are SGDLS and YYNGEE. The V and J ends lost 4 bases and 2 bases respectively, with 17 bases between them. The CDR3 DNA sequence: TGTGCCAGCAGCTCCAGGCCCCGTGGAAACACAGATACGCAGTATTTT. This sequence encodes CASSSRPRGNTDTQYF.

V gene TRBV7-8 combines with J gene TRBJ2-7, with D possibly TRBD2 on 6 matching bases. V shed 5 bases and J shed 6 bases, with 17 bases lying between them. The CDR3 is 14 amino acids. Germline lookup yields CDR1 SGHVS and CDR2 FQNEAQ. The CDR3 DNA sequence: TGTGCCAGCAGCCAGGAGGGCAGGTCCATCGAGCAGTACTTC. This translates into CASSQEGRSIEQYF.

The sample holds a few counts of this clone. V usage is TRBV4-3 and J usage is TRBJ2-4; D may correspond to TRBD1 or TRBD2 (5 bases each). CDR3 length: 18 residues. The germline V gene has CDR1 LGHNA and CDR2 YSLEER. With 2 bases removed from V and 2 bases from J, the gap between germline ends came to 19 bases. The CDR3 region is CASSQIRGPIHSKNIQYF. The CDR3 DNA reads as TGCGCCAGCAGCCAAATACGGGGCCCAATTCACTCCAAAAACATTCAGTACTTC.

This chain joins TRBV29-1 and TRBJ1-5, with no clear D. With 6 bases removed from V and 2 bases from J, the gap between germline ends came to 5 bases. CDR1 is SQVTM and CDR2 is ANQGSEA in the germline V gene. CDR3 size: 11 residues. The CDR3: CSVRGNQPQHF. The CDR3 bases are TGCAGCGTCAGAGGCAATCAGCCCCAGCATTTT.

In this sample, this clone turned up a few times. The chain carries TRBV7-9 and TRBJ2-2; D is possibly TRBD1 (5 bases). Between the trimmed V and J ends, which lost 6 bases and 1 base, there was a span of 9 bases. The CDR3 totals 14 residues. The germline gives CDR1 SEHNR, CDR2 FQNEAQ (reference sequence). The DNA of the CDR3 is TGTGCCAGCAGTTCCACAGGGAACACCGGGGAGCTGTTTTTT. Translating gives CASSSTGNTGELFF.

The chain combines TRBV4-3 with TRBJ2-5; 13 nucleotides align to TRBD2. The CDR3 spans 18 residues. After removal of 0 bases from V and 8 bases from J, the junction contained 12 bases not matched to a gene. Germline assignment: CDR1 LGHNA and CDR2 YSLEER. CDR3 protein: CASSQDPWTSGGAETQYF. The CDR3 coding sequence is TGCGCCAGCAGCCAAGATCCATGGACTAGCGGGGGAGCCGAAACCCAGTACTTC.

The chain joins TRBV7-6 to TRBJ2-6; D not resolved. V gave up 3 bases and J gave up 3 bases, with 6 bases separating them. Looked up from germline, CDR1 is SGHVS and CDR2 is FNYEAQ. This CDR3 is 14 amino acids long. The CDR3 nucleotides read TGTGCCAGCAGCTTGGTAGTTGGGGCCAACGTCCTGACTTTC. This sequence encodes CASSLVVGANVLTF.